This T cell receptor (beta chain) was recorded in a study of blood T cell repertoires in COVID-19. The overall study: COVID-19 samples, acute and convalescent, were from the United States, Italy and Spain.

The CDR3 is 18 residues long. The ends were cut back, 3 bases at V and 2 bases at J, with 22 bases in the middle. Germline values: CDR1 SGHVS, CDR2 FNYEAQ. Profiled with immunoSEQ multiplex PCR; TCRdb holds only in-frame clones, not every one. Here the sample spans approximately 46,000 clones, about nine tenths being singletons. The J gene is TRBJ2-5, the V gene TRBV7-6, with a weak D call TRBD2 (7 bases). This TCR derives from a man between 65 and 85 years old with active COVID-19. Input material: peripheral blood. The DNA for the CDR3 is TGTGCCAGCAGCTTTAGCCGCAAGGGGGGGGCAAAGCAAGAGACCCAGTACTTC. This gives the protein CASSFSRKGGAKQETQYF.